This is a list of T cell receptor beta chains from one sample in a study of response to subunit inactivated influenza vaccine. A single record per CDR3 protein comes from TCRdb applying MiXCR to the RT-PCR reads. The data show roughly 700,000 distinct CDR3 sequences, about 14% seen once. The specimen comprised PBMCs from blood, sampled less than 15 days before vaccination. All receptors come from a man aged 45-65 years who received an inactivated influenza vaccine. CDR3s leave out the opening cysteine and the closing phenylalanine or tryptophan.

v_call	j_call	cdr3_aa
TRBV12-3/TRBV12-4	TRBJ1-3	ASSSRRDRTN
TRBV7-9	TRBJ1-3	ASTPGQGTWGNTIY
TRBV24-1	TRBJ2-1	ATSDGAGNEQF
TRBV4-3	TRBJ1-3	ASSQEYVTGNTIY
TRBV3-1	TRBJ2-7	ASSQELGAAYEQY
TRBV28	TRBJ2-3	ASRTRGGRGDTQY
TRBV24-1	TRBJ2-2	ATSKGALTGELF
TRBV6-5	TRBJ2-2	ASSYSIREKLF
TRBV4-2	TRBJ2-5	ASSPQTSGTYQETQY
TRBV18	TRBJ1-2	ASSRNGESNGYT
TRBV14	TRBJ1-6	ASSQAGQSNSPLH
TRBV7-8	TRBJ2-7	ASSFAREHEQY
TRBV4-2	TRBJ2-2	ASSQVWGRGTGELF
TRBV3-1	TRBJ2-3	ASSPGAAGTDTQY
TRBV7-9	TRBJ2-7	ASSLGTWTRSYEQY
TRBV7-2	TRBJ2-1	ASSFEEWYNEQF
TRBV3-1	TRBJ1-6	ASSQGRGNSPLH
TRBV5-1	TRBJ1-5	ASSFGPDQPQH
TRBV7-6	TRBJ2-1	ASSLGLASRGNEQF
TRBV20-1	TRBJ1-3	SARDPGFGNTIY
TRBV12-3/TRBV12-4	TRBJ2-7	ASSLGAAVYEQY
TRBV29-1	TRBJ2-5	SVEGTSGDLGQETQY
TRBV28	TRBJ2-7	ASSLSAGFYEQY
TRBV5-1	TRBJ2-5	ASSCPGTETQY
TRBV5-1	TRBJ2-1	ASSEDRGTYNEQF
TRBV12-3/TRBV12-4	TRBJ1-5	ASSQGQGYRQPQH
TRBV18	TRBJ2-7	ASSPGSTGKGRQY
TRBV12-3/TRBV12-4	TRBJ1-1	ASSLNRDSLTEAF
TRBV2	TRBJ2-1	ASSEAMGNEQF
TRBV10-3	TRBJ1-6	AIAGQTANSPLH
TRBV5-4	TRBJ1-2	ASSLWTGHLYGYT
TRBV7-2	TRBJ2-7	ASSRQGLYEQY
TRBV4-1	TRBJ2-7	ASSQDARGDEQY
TRBV4-1	TRBJ2-7	ASSLTVGSYEQY
TRBV3-1	TRBJ2-7	ASSQGEGHGQY
TRBV7-9	TRBJ1-6	ASSPLANSPLH
TRBV10-3	TRBJ2-5	AISESKASGRLETQY
TRBV9	TRBJ1-2	ASSVGSANYGYT
TRBV27	TRBJ2-7	ASSFSQGTYEQY
TRBV12-3/TRBV12-4	TRBJ2-1	ASSLWTGNEQF
TRBV7-9	TRBJ1-2	ASSDGTYYGYT
TRBV5-1	TRBJ2-4	ASSFGHSGGAGNIQY
TRBV28	TRBJ1-1	ASSLNRAYEAF
TRBV4-1	TRBJ1-2	ASSQENLIQHYGYT
TRBV6-1	TRBJ1-1	ASRPGHNTEAF
TRBV18	TRBJ2-1	ASSPDRGNIYNEQF
TRBV7-2	TRBJ2-7	ASSLEAGRFYEQY
TRBV4-2	TRBJ2-7	ASSQDPREDSYEQY
TRBV18	TRBJ2-1	ASSLGLAGVEQF